These 13 T cell receptor beta chains share one sample of origin, sequenced in a study of blood T cell repertoires in COVID-19. The protocol was immunoSEQ multiplex PCR, while the TCRdb copy is restricted to in-frame clones and leaves out a portion. The repertoire holds hundreds of thousands of clones, with nearly 90% as singletons. The source material was PBMCs or T cells enriched from blood (not recorded which). These receptors came from a man aged 25 to 40 who had been exposed to COVID-19.

The chain carries TRBV14 and TRBJ2-6; the match to TRBD1 covers 7 bases. CDR1 is SGHDN and CDR2 is FVKESK in the germline V gene. J gave up 1 base and V 2 bases, and 5 bases lay outside the gene matches. This CDR3 is built from 17 residues. CDR3 sequence reads: CASSQKSGGSGANVLTF. In DNA, the CDR3 is TGTGCCAGCAGCCAAAAATCAGGGGGTTCTGGGGCCAACGTCCTGACTTTC.

The V call is TRBV6-5, the J call TRBJ1-6; 9 bases align to TRBD1. Germline CDR1 and CDR2: MNHEY and SVGAGI. The trim removed 7 bases at V and 6 bases at J, leaving 7 bases unmatched. The CDR3 spans 15 residues. CDR3 coding DNA: TGTGCCAGCACCAGGACAGGGGTTCGTAATTCACCCCTCCACTTT. This gives the protein CASTRTGVRNSPLHF.

The rearrangement joins TRBV4-1 to TRBJ2-7; TRBD1 might be the D (5 bases). Germline lookup yields CDR1 MGHRA and CDR2 YSYEKL. This CDR3 comprises 13 residues. With 0 bases removed from V and 5 bases from J, the gap between germline ends came to 8 bases. CDR3 coding DNA: TGCGCCAGCAGCCAAGATTTCAGGGACGAGCAGTACTTC. Translation gives CASSQDFRDEQYF.

This chain connects TRBV5-1 to TRBJ1-1, with D uncertain. V gave up 3 bases and J gave up 7 bases, with 16 bases separating them. CDR1 and CDR2 (germline): SGHRS, YFSETQ. The CDR3 has 14 amino acids. In nucleotides, the CDR3 is TGCGCCAGCAGCTCGGGGAATCGAGAAAATGAAGCTTTCTTT. It codes for CASSSGNRENEAFF.

This clone was counted once. V and J are TRBV6-5 and TRBJ1-2; the match to TRBD1 covers 8 bases. Germline V gene data show CDR1 as MNHEY and CDR2 as SVGAGI. The trim removed 0 bases at V and 4 bases at J, leaving 4 bases unmatched. CDR3 length: 15 residues. For the CDR3, the DNA is TGTGCCAGCAGTTACTCCTTGACAGGGGTCTATGGCTACACCTTC. Its protein is CASSYSLTGVYGYTF.

The chain is built from TRBV7-2 and TRBJ1-6; 10 nucleotides align to TRBD1. Germline values: CDR1 SGHTA, CDR2 FQGNSA. V trimming: 4 bases; J trimming: 12 bases; junction bases outside the gene matches: 6. CDR3 size: 14 residues. CDR3 sequence (DNA): TGTGCCAGCAGCTCCCCGGGACAGGGGATACCCCTCCACTTT. Encoded protein: CASSSPGQGIPLHF.

This clone was seen only a few times. This chain links TRBV19 with TRBJ2-2; a possible D gene is TRBD2 (6 bases). V was pared by 4 bases and J by 1 base, with 7 bases between. This CDR3 is 14 amino acids long. CDR1 is LNHDA and CDR2 is SQIVND in the germline V gene (reference sequence). This CDR3 is CASSSGKNTGELFF. CDR3 coding DNA: TGTGCCAGTAGTAGCGGGAAGAACACCGGGGAGCTGTTTTTT. Full variable domain (remainder filled in from reference TRBV19 and TRBJ2-2): DGGITQSPKYLFRKEGQNVTLSCEQNLNHDAMYWYRQDPGQGLRLIYYSQIVNDFQKGDIAEGYSVSREKKESFPLTVTSAQKNPTAFYLCASSSGKNTGELFFGEGSRLTVL.

This clone is medium-sized in the sample. The CDR3 here is CASSPAPLNGEAFF. The CDR3 region has the DNA TGTGCCAGCTCACCAGCGCCTTTAAATGGTGAAGCTTTCTTT. The chain joins TRBV18 to TRBJ1-1; D is ambiguous. V was trimmed by 2 bases and J by 7 bases, leaving 14 bases between them. This CDR3 contains 14 residues. The germline gives CDR1 KGHSH, CDR2 LQKENI.

The chain links TRBV7-7 to TRBJ2-5; 9 bases are shared with TRBD2. This CDR3 contains 15 residues. Unmatched junction bases numbered 7, after V lost 5 bases and J lost 3 bases. CDR1 and CDR2 (germline): SSHAT, FNYEAQ (reference sequence). Here the CDR3 reads CASSPSGGTKETQYF. The CDR3 bases are TGTGCCAGCAGCCCAAGCGGGGGGACGAAAGAGACCCAGTACTTC.

The gene calls are TRBV7-9 and TRBJ2-1, with D unclear. From germline, CDR1 is SEHNR and CDR2 FQNEAQ (reference sequence). The length of the CDR3 is 13 residues. Trimming took 3 bases from V and 9 from J, leaving 12 bases between them. The CDR3 region has the DNA TGTGCCAGCAGCTTGGGCCAGCTAAGTGAGCAGTTCTTC. Its protein is CASSLGQLSEQFF.

The rearrangement uses TRBV12-3 or TRBV12-4 and TRBJ2-3, with D perhaps matching TRBD1 (5 bases). The V end was cut by 0 bases, the J end by 8 bases, with 9 bases between. The CDR3 covers 13 residues. In DNA, the CDR3 is TGTGCCAGCAGTTTAGCGCGCCAGGGTACGCAGTATTTT. Translation: CASSLARQGTQYF.

The rearrangement joins TRBV6-4 to TRBJ2-1; 8 bases agree with TRBD2. Germline V lookup: CDR1 MRHNA, CDR2 SNTAGT. The trim removed 2 bases at V and 4 bases at J, leaving 1 base unmatched. The CDR3 totals 14 residues. CDR3 DNA: TGTGCCAGCAGTGACCGGGGGGGATACAATGAGCAGTTCTTC. This gives the protein CASSDRGGYNEQFF.

V and J are TRBV10-2 and TRBJ2-7; 9 bases line up with TRBD2. Trimming removed 4 bases from V and 0 bases from J; junction bases left unmatched: 4. The CDR3 consists of 15 residues. The germline V gene has CDR1 WSHSY and CDR2 SAAADI. The CDR3 is CASSAKRGVSYEQYF. The CDR3 nucleotides are TGCGCCAGCAGTGCTAAGCGGGGGGTCTCCTACGAGCAGTACTTC.